This T cell receptor (beta chain) stems from a study of shared clonotypes between healthy human individuals. Overall study findings and caveats: Sampling used blood alone; tissue repertoires probably differ. Generation probabilities of non-shared clonotypes were lower (relative to those shared by all four donors).

In the case of this clone: Its antigen is unidentified.

Generated by immunoSEQ multiplex PCR, the TCRdb table keeps only in-frame clones and is missing some. This sample has roughly 400,000 clones; approximately 96% occur once, and the top ten carry around 0.32%. Caucasian adults residing in Nashville, Tennessee made up all the donors. Combining CD45RO+ cells with CCR7-negative CD45RA+ TemRA cells gave CD8 memory. Trimming removed 1 base from V and 5 bases from J; junction bases left unmatched: 15. The CDR3 length is 19 residues. Looked up from germline, CDR1 is MDHEN and CDR2 is SYDVKM. The chain combines TRBV28 with TRBJ1-5; 9 bases map to TRBD1. The receptor was derived from a man younger than 40 in good health. Input material: memory CD8+ T cells sorted from blood. Indicated subset: CD45RO+ cells pooled with CCR7-negative TemRA cells. This chain's CDR3 is CASSLFAWGGQGYDQPQHF. CDR3 in DNA: TGTGCCAGCAGTTTATTTGCATGGGGGGGACAGGGATATGATCAGCCCCAGCATTTT. The complete variable domain, with remaining parts taken from reference TRBV28 and TRBJ1-5, reads DVKVTQSSRYLVKRTGEKVFLECVQDMDHENMFWYRQDPGLGLRLIYFSYDVKMKEKGDIPEGYSVSREKKERFSLILESASTNQTSMYLCASSLFAWGGQGYDQPQHFGDGTRLSIL.